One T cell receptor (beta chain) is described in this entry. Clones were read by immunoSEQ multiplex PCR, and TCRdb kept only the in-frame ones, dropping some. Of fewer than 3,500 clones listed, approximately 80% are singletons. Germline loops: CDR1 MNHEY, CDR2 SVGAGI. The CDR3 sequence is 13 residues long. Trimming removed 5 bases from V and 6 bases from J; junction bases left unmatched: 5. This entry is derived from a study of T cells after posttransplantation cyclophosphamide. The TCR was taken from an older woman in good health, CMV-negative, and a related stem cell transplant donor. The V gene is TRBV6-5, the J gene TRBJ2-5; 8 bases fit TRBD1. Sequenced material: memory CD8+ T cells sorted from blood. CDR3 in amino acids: CASSPYRGKTQYF. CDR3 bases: TGTGCCAGCAGTCCCTACAGGGGGAAGACCCAGTACTTC.